Below, one T cell receptor beta chain is given with its context. No antigen is known for it. A much larger clone lies a single base off, so this may be a read error. This specimen belongs to a study of T cell repertoires in cytomegalovirus infection. Study-level background: Peptides in the study included HLA-C-restricted and HLA-B-restricted CMV epitopes. Evidence of both CMV infection and a matching HLA type came from public TCR beta signatures.

MiXCR, applied by TCRdb to the reads, yields one record per CDR3 protein. The sample has some 800,000 distinct CDR3 sequences; roughly 28% are singletons. Broader study findings: Using cumulative public TCR beta family frequency, the authors identified those who carried CMV together with the relevant HLA.

This TCR came from a human donor in good health (CMV status not recorded). Some clones in this sample may be carry-over from other donors' samples. The material was cultured CD8+ T cells from PBMCs, obtained from culture after CMV antigen stimulation.

The CDR3: CTSSLVSGWQGPPTEAFF. The CDR3 DNA is TGTACCAGCAGCTTAGTTTCTGGTTGGCAGGGCCCCCCCACTGAAGCTTTCTTT. J is TRBJ1-1 and V is TRBV7-8; maybe TRBD1 (5 bases). CDR3 length: 18 residues. Germline-derived CDR1 and CDR2 are SGHVS and FQNEAQ.